This is a list of T cell receptor beta chains from one sample in a study of tumor and adjacent non-tumor tissue in lung cancer. One entry per CDR3 protein, called by TCRdb with MiXCR from the multiplex PCR reads. The table records some 78,000 distinct CDR3 sequences, 75% to 90% of them present only once. The sample comprised lung tumor tissue. Receptors were obtained from a woman aged 45 to 65 with non-small cell lung cancer. Both conserved end residues are trimmed from each CDR3. Each record gives: CDR3 length, V gene, J gene, CDR3 protein.

len: 14
v_gene: TRBV29-1
j_gene: TRBJ2-3
CDR3aa: SARGSTSRSTDTQY

len: 15
v_gene: TRBV11-2
j_gene: TRBJ2-1
CDR3aa: TSTPEGGGSPYNEQF

len: 13
v_gene: TRBV11-2
j_gene: TRBJ2-7
CDR3aa: ASSLALGPSYEQC

len: 11
v_gene: TRBV20-1
j_gene: TRBJ2-5
CDR3aa: SAGAWGGATQY

len: 10
v_gene: TRBV2
j_gene: TRBJ1-2
CDR3aa: ASSEELGGYT

len: 14
v_gene: TRBV12-3/TRBV12-4
j_gene: TRBJ2-3
CDR3aa: ASTLAGGSSTDTQY

len: 13
v_gene: TRBV11-2
j_gene: TRBJ2-1
CDR3aa: ASSFVAGVNNEQF

len: 13
v_gene: TRBV6-1
j_gene: TRBJ2-7
CDR3aa: DSSEQGTGGYEQY

len: 12
v_gene: TRBV7-9
j_gene: TRBJ1-1
CDR3aa: ASISRGGHTEAF

len: 11
v_gene: TRBV6-2/TRBV6-3
j_gene: TRBJ2-5
CDR3aa: ASRNRGLESQY

len: 11
v_gene: TRBV12-3/TRBV12-4
j_gene: TRBJ2-1
CDR3aa: VSRVAGYNEQF

len: 14
v_gene: TRBV18
j_gene: TRBJ2-1
CDR3aa: ASSPPLAGFYNEQF

len: 11
v_gene: TRBV29-1
j_gene: TRBJ1-6
CDR3aa: NVVDSGNSPLH

len: 11
v_gene: TRBV5-4
j_gene: TRBJ1-1
CDR3aa: VSSLVGNAEAF

len: 12
v_gene: TRBV12-3/TRBV12-4
j_gene: TRBJ2-3
CDR3aa: PSCPNAITDTQY

len: 14
v_gene: TRBV4-1
j_gene: TRBJ2-5
CDR3aa: ASSQAKRDGQETHY

len: 13
v_gene: TRBV30
j_gene: TRBJ2-1
CDR3aa: AWIRVRWKYNEQF

len: 12
v_gene: TRBV12-3/TRBV12-4
j_gene: TRBJ2-1
CDR3aa: VSSRTGGDNEQF

len: 11
v_gene: TRBV15
j_gene: TRBJ2-4
CDR3aa: ATSFVGEDIQY

len: 11
v_gene: TRBV20-1
j_gene: TRBJ2-2
CDR3aa: CAAVGNTGELF

len: 11
v_gene: TRBV20-1
j_gene: TRBJ2-5
CDR3aa: SARQSLQDTQY

len: 12
v_gene: TRBV20-1
j_gene: TRBJ2-5
CDR3aa: SAPGGSLRETQY

len: 12
v_gene: TRBV12-3/TRBV12-4
j_gene: TRBJ2-3
CDR3aa: ASTWRSRTDTQY

len: 16
v_gene: TRBV6-2/TRBV6-3
j_gene: TRBJ2-2
CDR3aa: ASSYGASKMVNTRELF

len: 17
v_gene: TRBV11-3
j_gene: TRBJ2-2
CDR3aa: ASSRDDTGLAGRTGELF

len: 12
v_gene: TRBV20-1
j_gene: TRBJ2-1
CDR3aa: SARDSGSRNEQL

len: 11
v_gene: TRBV20-1
j_gene: TRBJ1-1
CDR3aa: STSGQGRTEAF

len: 11
v_gene: TRBV6-5
j_gene: TRBJ2-7
CDR3aa: AGRNSGSDEQY

len: 12
v_gene: TRBV24-1
j_gene: TRBJ2-3
CDR3aa: STSEGSKTDTQY

len: 12
v_gene: TRBV20-1
j_gene: TRBJ2-7
CDR3aa: SARAGRGSYEHY

len: 13
v_gene: TRBV29-1
j_gene: TRBJ2-4
CDR3aa: SVAFRSGVADNQY

len: 13
v_gene: TRBV29-1
j_gene: TRBJ2-2
CDR3aa: SALSGSGNTGELF

len: 12
v_gene: TRBV20-1
j_gene: TRBJ2-1
CDR3aa: NANPSRAYNEQF

len: 13
v_gene: TRBV14
j_gene: TRBJ2-3
CDR3aa: ARSLQGSRTDTQF

len: 14
v_gene: TRBV29-1
j_gene: TRBJ2-5
CDR3aa: SVAGGSGRVGEIQY

len: 14
v_gene: TRBV19
j_gene: TRBJ1-5
CDR3aa: ASSTGRQARGQPQH

len: 10
v_gene: TRBV6-6
j_gene: TRBJ2-2
CDR3aa: ASTAGAGELL

len: 12
v_gene: TRBV7-9
j_gene: TRBJ2-7
CDR3aa: ASSPPWGDHEQY

len: 15
v_gene: TRBV20-1
j_gene: TRBJ1-5
CDR3aa: SVLFAGRMRGNQPQH

len: 9
v_gene: TRBV6-1
j_gene: TRBJ1-1
CDR3aa: ATRYYTEAF

len: 14
v_gene: TRBV14
j_gene: TRBJ2-1
CDR3aa: ASRPMPGQAHNEQF

len: 9
v_gene: TRBV29-1
j_gene: TRBJ1-2
CDR3aa: SVAGFYGYT

len: 14
v_gene: TRBV7-9
j_gene: TRBJ2-5
CDR3aa: ASSLWEGGNKETQY

len: 14
v_gene: TRBV6-6
j_gene: TRBJ2-1
CDR3aa: ASSYPRGDAYDEQF

len: 11
v_gene: TRBV15
j_gene: TRBJ2-7
CDR3aa: ATSKDRVGEQY

len: 12
v_gene: TRBV4-2
j_gene: TRBJ2-3
CDR3aa: ASSLALVGDTQY

len: 13
v_gene: TRBV20-1
j_gene: TRBJ2-7
CDR3aa: SARYMQALSYERY

len: 14
v_gene: TRBV24-1
j_gene: TRBJ2-5
CDR3aa: AISPSAGSLQETQY

len: 14
v_gene: TRBV6-5
j_gene: TRBJ2-2
CDR3aa: TSCPNPGANTGELF

len: 15
v_gene: TRBV20-1
j_gene: TRBJ2-3
CDR3aa: SAGGPGTSWSADTQY

len: 17
v_gene: TRBV4-3
j_gene: TRBJ2-1
CDR3aa: ASSQEFSGRVSFYNEQF

len: 11
v_gene: TRBV7-2
j_gene: TRBJ2-3
CDR3aa: ASSTDTFNTQY

len: 10
v_gene: TRBV29-1
j_gene: TRBJ2-5
CDR3aa: SVVRNVETQY